The T cell receptor (beta chain) under discussion was sequenced for a study of monozygotic twins with inflammatory bowel disease. Study-wide points: IBD patients displayed reduced TCRbeta diversity (inverse Simpson) when set against healthy co-twins. Distinction of different T cell subtypes was not possible. Researchers report that IBD patients shared fewer clonotypes with others than healthy twins, especially amid disease activity.

CDR1 and CDR2 from the germline V gene are ENHRY and SYGVKD. The CDR3 has 14 amino acids. Whole blood served as the source of total RNA, and no T cell sorting took place. On this clonotype: What it recognizes is unknown.

TCRdb processed the 5' RACE reads again and assigns one entry to each CDR3 protein, with no DNA. The sample features approximately 400,000 distinct CDR3 sequences, with approximately 2.3% in its top ten. The sample was blood. The receptor comes from a human donor with ulcerative colitis or Crohn's disease, or a healthy co-twin of an affected twin (not recorded which). This chain uses TRBV10-3 with TRBJ2-5; absent DNA, TCRdb's TRBD2 call cannot be checked. CDR3 in amino acids: CAISDAGGQETQYF.